A single sample gave rise to the 6 T cell receptor beta chains below, sequenced in a study of CD8 T cells in ankylosing spondylitis. TCRdb passed the 5' RACE reads through MiXCR, listing each CDR3 protein once. The sample yields about 840,000 distinct CDR3 sequences, about 11% seen once. No antigen has been assigned to these receptors. Findings of the study overall: One TCR beta motif, made up of seven to nine highly homologous variants, appeared characteristic of ankylosing spondylitis blood.

The sequencing input was blood, either unsorted or a sorted T cell fraction (not recorded which). These receptors were taken from a male donor with ankylosing spondylitis.

This clonotype came up a few times. The chain links TRBV5-1 to TRBJ2-1; possibly TRBD2 for D (5 bases). CDR1 and CDR2 (germline): SGHRS, YFSETQ. The CDR3 contains 17 residues. V was clipped by 4 bases and J by 0 bases, with 17 bases between them. The CDR3, as DNA: TGCGCCAGCAGCCTTGGCCACGTCGCGGGCTCCTACAATGAGCAGTTCTTC. Amino acid sequence: CASSLGHVAGSYNEQFF.

This clonotype was counted ten times or more. The rearrangement joins TRBV20-1 to TRBJ2-1; the match to TRBD1 covers 8 bases. Per germline, CDR1 DFQATT and CDR2 SNEGSKA (reference sequence). V lost 2 bases, J lost 4 bases, and 1 base stayed unmatched. CDR3 length: 13 amino acids. For the CDR3, the DNA is TGCAGTGCTAGAAGGGACAGGTACAATGAGCAGTTCTTC. This translates into CSARRDRYNEQFF.

The table lists this clonotype with a few counts. The chain is built from TRBV9 and TRBJ2-5; tentative D call: TRBD1 (6 bases). The germline CDR1 and CDR2 sequences are SGDLS and YYNGEE. The CDR3 is 17 residues long. Trimming cost V 0 bases and J 7 bases, with 22 bases left between them. The CDR3 DNA follows: TGTGCCAGCAGCGTAGAAACCGATACAGGGATGACGGGGACCCAGTACTTC. Translated, it gives CASSVETDTGMTGTQYF.

This chain links TRBV21-1 with TRBJ2-7; the table's TRBD1 call for D was not verified on the DNA. TRBV21-1 is deemed a pseudogene. CDR3 length: 16 amino acids. The CDR3 bases are TGTGCCAGCAGCAAAGTCTTAGACAGACAAACCTACGAGCAGTACTTC. Amino acids: CASSKVLDRQTYEQYF.

At least ten counts were recorded for this clonotype. The chain employs TRBV20-1 and TRBJ2-2, with TRBD1 as a possible D gene (6 bases). Germline loops: CDR1 DFQATT, CDR2 SNEGSKA (reference sequence). V lost 6 bases and J lost 1, with 9 bases in between. The CDR3 has 13 amino acids. The CDR3 nucleotides read TGCAGTGCAATACAGGGGAACACCGGGGAGCTGTTTTTT. It translates to CSAIQGNTGELFF.

The chain combines TRBV20-1 with TRBJ1-5, with D perhaps matching TRBD1 (5 bases). Germline lookup yields CDR1 DFQATT and CDR2 SNEGSKA (reference sequence). Trimming cost V 8 bases and J 2 bases, with 16 bases left between them. This CDR3 contains 14 residues. DNA of the CDR3: TGCAGTTTCCCCGGGGCCGGGGGCAATCAGCCCCAGCATTTT. This codes for CSFPGAGGNQPQHF.